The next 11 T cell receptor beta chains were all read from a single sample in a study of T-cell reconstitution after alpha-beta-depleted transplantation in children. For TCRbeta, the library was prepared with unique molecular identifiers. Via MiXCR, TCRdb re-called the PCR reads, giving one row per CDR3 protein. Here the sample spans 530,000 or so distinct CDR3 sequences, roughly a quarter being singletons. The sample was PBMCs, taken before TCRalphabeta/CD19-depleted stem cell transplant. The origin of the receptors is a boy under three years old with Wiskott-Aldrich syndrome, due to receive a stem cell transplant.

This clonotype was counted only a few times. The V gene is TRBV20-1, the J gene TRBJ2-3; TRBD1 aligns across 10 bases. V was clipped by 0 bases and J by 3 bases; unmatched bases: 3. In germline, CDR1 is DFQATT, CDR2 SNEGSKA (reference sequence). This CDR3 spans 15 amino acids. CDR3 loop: CSARDGDRGTDTQYF. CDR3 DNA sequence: TGCAGTGCTAGAGATGGGGACAGGGGAACAGATACGCAGTATTTT.

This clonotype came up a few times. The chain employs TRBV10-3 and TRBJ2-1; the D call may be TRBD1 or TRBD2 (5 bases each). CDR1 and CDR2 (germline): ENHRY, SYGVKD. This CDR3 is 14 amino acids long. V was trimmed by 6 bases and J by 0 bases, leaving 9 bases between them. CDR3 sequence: CAISGTSSYNEQFF. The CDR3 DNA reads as TGTGCCATCAGCGGGACGAGCTCCTACAATGAGCAGTTCTTC.

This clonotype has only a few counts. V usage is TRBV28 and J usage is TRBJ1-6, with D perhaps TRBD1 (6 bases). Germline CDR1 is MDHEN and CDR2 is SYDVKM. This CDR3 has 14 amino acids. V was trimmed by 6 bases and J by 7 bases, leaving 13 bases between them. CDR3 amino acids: CASRTSTGNSPLHF. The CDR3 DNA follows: TGTGCCAGCAGGACATCCACAGGGAATTCACCCCTCCACTTT. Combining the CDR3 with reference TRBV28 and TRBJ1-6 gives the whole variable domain DVKVTQSSRYLVKRTGEKVFLECVQDMDHENMFWYRQDPGLGLRLIYFSYDVKMKEKGDIPEGYSVSREKKERFSLILESASTNQTSMYLCASRTSTGNSPLHFGNGTRLTVT.

The CDR3 DNA follows: TGTGCCAGCAGTAACACAGGGTACAGCACCGGGGAGCTGTTTTTT. This encodes CASSNTGYSTGELFF. J is TRBJ2-2 and V is TRBV6-5; D is perhaps TRBD1 (6 bases). With 5 bases removed from V and 4 bases from J, the gap between germline ends came to 14 bases. Looked up from germline, CDR1 is MNHEY and CDR2 is SVGAGI. There are 15 residues in the CDR3.

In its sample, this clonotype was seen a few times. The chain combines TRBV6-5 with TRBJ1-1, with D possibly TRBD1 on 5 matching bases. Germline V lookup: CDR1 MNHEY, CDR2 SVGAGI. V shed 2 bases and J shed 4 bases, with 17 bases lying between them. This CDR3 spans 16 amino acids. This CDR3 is CASSYGRPGKPTEAFF. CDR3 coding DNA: TGTGCCAGCAGTTACGGTAGGCCAGGGAAGCCCACTGAAGCTTTCTTT.

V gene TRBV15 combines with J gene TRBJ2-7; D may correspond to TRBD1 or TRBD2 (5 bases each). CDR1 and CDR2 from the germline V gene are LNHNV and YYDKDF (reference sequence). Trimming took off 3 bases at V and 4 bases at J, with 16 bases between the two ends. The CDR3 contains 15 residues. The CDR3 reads CATSRERDAPYEQYF. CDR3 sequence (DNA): TGTGCCACCAGCAGGGAACGGGACGCCCCTTACGAGCAGTACTTC.

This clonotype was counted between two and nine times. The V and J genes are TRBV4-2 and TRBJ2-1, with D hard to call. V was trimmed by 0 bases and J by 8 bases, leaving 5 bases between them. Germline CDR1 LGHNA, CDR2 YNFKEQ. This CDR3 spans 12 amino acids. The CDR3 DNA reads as TGTGCCAGCAGCCAAGATTGGGATGAGCAGTTCTTC. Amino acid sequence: CASSQDWDEQFF.

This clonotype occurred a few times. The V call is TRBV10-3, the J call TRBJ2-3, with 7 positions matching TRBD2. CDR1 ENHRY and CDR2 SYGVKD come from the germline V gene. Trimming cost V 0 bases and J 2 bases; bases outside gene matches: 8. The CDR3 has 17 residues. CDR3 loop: CAISESALAAHTDTQYF. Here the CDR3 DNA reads TGTGCCATCAGTGAGTCGGCTCTAGCGGCCCACACAGATACGCAGTATTTT.

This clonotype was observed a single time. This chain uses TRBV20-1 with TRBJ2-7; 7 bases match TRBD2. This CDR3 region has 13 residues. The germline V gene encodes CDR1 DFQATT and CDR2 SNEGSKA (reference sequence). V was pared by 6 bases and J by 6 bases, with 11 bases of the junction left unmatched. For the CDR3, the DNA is TGCAGTGCGAGCCTAGCGGTGGGGGGCGAGCAGTACTTC. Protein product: CSASLAVGGEQYF.

The CDR3 DNA is TGTGCCATCAGCTCAGCGGCAGATACGCAGTATTTT. As protein: CAISSAADTQYF. The chain is built from TRBV10-3 and TRBJ2-3; maybe TRBD2 (5 bases). There are 12 residues in the CDR3. Germline-derived CDR1 and CDR2 are ENHRY and SYGVKD. The V end was cut by 6 bases, the J end by 4 bases, with 8 bases between.

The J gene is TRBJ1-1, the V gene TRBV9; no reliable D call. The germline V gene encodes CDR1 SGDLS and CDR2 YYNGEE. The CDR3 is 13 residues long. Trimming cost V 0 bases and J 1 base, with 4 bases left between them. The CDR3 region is CASSVARNTEAFF. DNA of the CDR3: TGTGCCAGCAGCGTAGCGAGGAACACTGAAGCTTTCTTT.